The 2 T cell receptor beta chains below come from one sample, sequenced in a study of blood T cell repertoires in COVID-19. Clones were sequenced by immunoSEQ multiplex PCR, and TCRdb holds only the in-frame ones, with some missing. Altogether approximately 180,000 clones are present, roughly 87% being singletons, with the ten largest covering 0.95% to 1.5%. Sequenced: PBMCs or T cells enriched from blood (not recorded which). Receptors were obtained from a human donor with acute COVID-19. The donor label of this sample is uncertain.

This chain's CDR3 is CASSPGTSGEYNEQFF. The CDR3 DNA reads as TGTGCCAGCAGCCCCGGGACTAGCGGGGAATACAATGAGCAGTTCTTC. The J gene is TRBJ2-1, the V gene TRBV7-3, with 13 bases that match TRBD2. The CDR3 sequence is 16 residues long. CDR1 SGHTA and CDR2 FQGTGA come from the germline V gene. The ends lost 5 bases at V and 4 bases at J; junction bases unmatched: 5.

The gene calls are TRBV11-3 and TRBJ2-3, with 13 bases that match TRBD2. The J segment lost 1 base and the V segment lost 4 bases, leaving 11 bases of the junction unmatched. The CDR3 spans 19 residues. Germline CDR1 SGHNT, CDR2 YENEEA. This chain's CDR3 is CASSSGPRLAGGRTDTQYF. Written as DNA, the CDR3 is TGTGCCAGCAGCTCCGGACCCCGACTAGCGGGGGGACGCACAGATACGCAGTATTTT.